Many counts were recorded for the clone carrying this T cell receptor (beta chain). What it binds is unknown. Trimming took off 5 bases at V and 1 base at J, with 15 bases between the two ends. Per germline, CDR1 SGHVS and CDR2 FQNEAQ. This CDR3 contains 15 residues. The data were obtained in a study of T cells in Graves' hyperthyroidism and ophthalmopathy. General study findings and limits: A model of 13 V-J pairs discriminated ophthalmopathy from stable hyperthyroidism.

Researchers took RNA transcripts and amplified the TCR beta CDR3 regions from them. First-round RT-PCR with HTBI primers amplified the TCR CDR3 region. TCRdb ran MiXCR on the multiplex PCR reads and lists one entry per CDR3 protein. Of hundreds of thousands of distinct CDR3 sequences detected, just over 45% appear once; the ten largest clones hold roughly 8.2%. The sample was peripheral blood or thyroid tissue (not recorded which). This chain links TRBV7-8 with TRBJ2-7, with D maybe TRBD1 (6 bases). This TCR came from a woman between 18 and 29 years old with Graves' hyperthyroidism. The CDR3 DNA reads as TGTGCCAGCAGCCCCAAAGCCAGGGGATCCTACGAGCAGTACTTC. Its translation is CASSPKARGSYEQYF.